The 20 T cell receptor beta chains listed next were all sequenced from one sample in a study of blood T cells in healthy people across ages. A second roughly 6 to 11 cycle PCR used barcoded and J-beta primers. MiXCR, applied by TCRdb to the 5' RACE reads, yields one record per CDR3 protein. Of roughly 1.5 million distinct CDR3 sequences listed, 35% to 45% are singletons. Sequenced input: blood. Source of these receptors: a woman aged 18-30 years in good health.

V is TRBV5-1 and J is TRBJ2-3; maybe TRBD2 (6 bases). The V gene's germline CDR1 is SGHRS and CDR2 YFSETQ. Between the trimmed V and J ends, which lost 0 bases and 3 bases, there was a span of 11 bases. The CDR3 loop spans 15 amino acids. CDR3 amino acids: CASSLDGLLTDTQYF. CDR3 sequence (DNA): TGCGCCAGCAGCTTGGATGGACTACTTACAGATACGCAGTATTTT. Variable domain in full (rest from reference TRBV5-1 and TRBJ2-3): KAGVTQTPRYLIKTRGQQVTLSCSPISGHRSVSWYQQTPGQGLQFLFEYFSETQRNKGNFPGRFSGRQFSNSRSEMNVSTLELGDSALYLCASSLDGLLTDTQYFGPGTRLTVL.

This clonotype was recorded a few times. The chain carries TRBV27 and TRBJ2-7; no definite D call. V lost 2 bases, J lost 2 bases, and 16 bases lay in between. This CDR3 has 16 residues. Germline V gene data show CDR1 as MNHEY and CDR2 as SMNVEV (reference sequence). CDR3 sequence (DNA): TGTGCCAGCAGTTTAGAGGTCCCAGGCGCAACCTACGAGCAGTACTTC. This sequence encodes CASSLEVPGATYEQYF.

This sequence joins TRBV28 and TRBJ1-2; 9 nucleotides agree with TRBD1. Germline values: CDR1 MDHEN, CDR2 SYDVKM. V shed 6 bases and J 0 bases; nucleotides not matched to a gene: 8. The CDR3 loop spans 16 amino acids. The CDR3 is CASRPRDRVTNYGYTF. CDR3 sequence (DNA): TGTGCCAGCAGACCCCGGGACAGGGTTACTAACTATGGCTACACCTTC.

This clonotype was detected only a few times. The chain couples TRBV11-2 to TRBJ2-7; the D is unclear. Trimming removed 5 bases from V and 2 bases from J, with 10 bases in between. Germline CDR1 and CDR2: SGHAT and FQNNGV. The length of the CDR3 is 13 residues. DNA for the CDR3: TGTGCCAGCAGCCGGTACCTGACCTACGAGCAGTACTTC. It encodes CASSRYLTYEQYF.

The chain combines TRBV5-1 with TRBJ1-2; D perhaps matches TRBD1 (6 bases). CDR1 is SGHRS and CDR2 is YFSETQ in the germline V gene. V lost 2 bases and J 10 bases, leaving 18 bases between the germline ends. This CDR3 is 14 amino acids long. The CDR3: CASSLTSGHPTYTF. CDR3 in DNA: TGCGCCAGCAGCTTAACATCGGGACACCCAACCTACACCTTC.

This chain joins TRBV7-8 and TRBJ2-1; 10 bases match TRBD2. CDR3 length: 15 residues. V trimming: 2 bases; J trimming: 8 bases; junction bases outside the gene matches: 6. Per the germline V gene, CDR1 is SGHVS and CDR2 is FQNEAQ. The CDR3 loop reads CASSLKREGLDEQFF. In nucleotides, the CDR3 is TGTGCCAGCAGCTTAAAGCGGGAGGGCCTCGATGAGCAGTTCTTC.

Only one count was recorded for this clonotype. Its ends do not fully match the called genes, so a read error is possible. The gene calls are TRBV10-3 and TRBJ2-1; 9 positions agree with TRBD2. The CDR3 runs 16 residues. Germline V gene lookup returns CDR1 ENHRY and CDR2 SYGVKD. The CDR3 protein is CAIGEQIAGAYNEQFF. In DNA, the CDR3 is TGTGCCATCGGTGAGCAAATAGCGGGGGCCTACAATGAGCAGTTCTTC.

The chain links TRBV27 to TRBJ1-1, with TRBD1 identical over 7 bases. The CDR3 is 16 amino acids. Germline CDR1 is MNHEY and CDR2 is SMNVEV (reference sequence). Losses at the gene ends were 5 bases for V and 0 bases for J; bases not matched to a gene: 9. The CDR3 nucleotides are TGTGCCAGCAGTCCCGGGATCGGGACAGTGAACACTGAAGCTTTCTTT. It encodes CASSPGIGTVNTEAFF.

This chain uses TRBV27 with TRBJ2-1; D may match TRBD1 or TRBD2 (5 bases each). Germline loops: CDR1 MNHEY, CDR2 SMNVEV (reference sequence). The CDR3 has 15 amino acids. V lost 2 bases to trimming and J lost 5 bases, with 13 bases between them. The CDR3 DNA sequence: TGTGCCAGCAGTTTAAGGCTAGGGGAGCACAATGAGCAGTTCTTC. Translated: CASSLRLGEHNEQFF.

The chain links TRBV3-1 to TRBJ1-1; D is ambiguous. This CDR3 spans 13 amino acids. The ends were cut back, 4 bases at V and 8 bases at J, with 14 bases in the middle. Looked up from germline, CDR1 is LGHDT and CDR2 is YNNKEL (reference sequence). The CDR3 sequence is CASSPGETVEAFF. The DNA of the CDR3 is TGTGCCAGCAGCCCTGGAGAGACGGTAGAAGCTTTCTTT.

This clonotype was detected a few times. J is TRBJ1-4 and V is TRBV7-2; D is ambiguous. The V gene lost 5 bases and the J gene lost 4 bases, with 11 bases spanning the gap. There are 14 residues in the CDR3. Germline CDR1 reads SGHTA; CDR2 reads FQGNSA. CDR3 region: CASSPSGGNEKLFF. CDR3 in DNA: TGTGCCAGCAGCCCCTCGGGTGGTAATGAAAAACTGTTTTTT.

This clonotype was recorded at least ten times. The gene calls are TRBV6-2 or TRBV6-3 and TRBJ2-1; 13 nucleotides line up with TRBD2. Germline loops: CDR1 MNHEY, CDR2 SVGEGT. This CDR3 is built from 14 residues. Trimming removed 6 bases from V and 7 bases from J; junction bases left unmatched: 3. CDR3 sequence: CASRGLAGSNEQFF. CDR3 DNA sequence: TGTGCCAGCAGGGGACTAGCGGGATCAAATGAGCAGTTCTTC.

The V gene is TRBV29-1, the J gene TRBJ1-1, with D uncertain. This CDR3 region has 11 residues. Germline CDR1 and CDR2: SQVTM and ANQGSEA. With 6 bases removed from V and 6 bases from J, the gap between germline ends came to 11 bases. This CDR3 reads CSVSIGPEAFF. CDR3 bases: TGCAGCGTCTCCATCGGCCCTGAAGCTTTCTTT.

The sample holds a few counts of this clonotype. This rearrangement joins TRBV19 to TRBJ2-1; TRBD2 matches at 7 bases. This CDR3 region has 15 residues. V was pared by 5 bases and J by 14 bases, with 18 bases of the junction left unmatched. The germline CDR1 and CDR2 sequences are LNHDA and SQIVND (reference sequence). CDR3 nucleotides: TGTGCCAGTAGTGCCCAGCGGTTTGGGACTACATGGAAGTTCTTC. It yields the protein CASSAQRFGTTWKFF.

The chain links TRBV20-1 to TRBJ2-1, with 8 bases aligning to TRBD2. Germline values: CDR1 DFQATT, CDR2 SNEGSKA (reference sequence). The CDR3 loop spans 16 amino acids. Germline trimming cut 5 bases from V and 3 bases from J; bases unmatched to any gene: 12. CDR3 in DNA: TGCAGTGCTCAGAAGATGAGACGGGAGGGCTACAATGAGCAGTTCTTC. It codes for CSAQKMRREGYNEQFF.

Only a few counts were recorded for this clonotype. The rearrangement joins TRBV30 to TRBJ2-5; 9 nucleotides line up with TRBD1. CDR1 and CDR2 from the germline V gene are GTSNPN and SVGIG (reference sequence). This CDR3 is built from 14 residues. V shed 0 bases and J 5 bases; nucleotides not matched to a gene: 4. The CDR3 reads CAWSVDRGDETQYF. DNA of the CDR3: TGTGCCTGGAGTGTTGACAGGGGGGATGAGACCCAGTACTTC. Full variable domain (remainder filled in from reference TRBV30 and TRBJ2-5): SQTIHQWPATLVQPVGSPLSLECTVEGTSNPNLYWYRQAAGRGLQLLFYSVGIGQISSEVPQNLSASRPQDRQFILSSKKLLLSDSGFYLCAWSVDRGDETQYFGPGTRLLVL.

In its sample, this clonotype was seen a few times. CDR3 protein: CSATGQGITYEQYF. The CDR3 DNA follows: TGCAGTGCTACGGGACAGGGAATTACCTACGAGCAGTACTTC. V and J are TRBV20-1 and TRBJ2-7; 9 bases match TRBD1. This CDR3 contains 14 residues. Germline loops: CDR1 DFQATT, CDR2 SNEGSKA (reference sequence). The V segment lost 4 bases and the J segment 2 bases; nucleotides outside the gene matches: 6.

The count of this clonotype is one. In nucleotides, the CDR3 is TGTGCCAGCAGCTTGTATGGCCCCAGGGCCCAGTACTTC. It is translated as CASSLYGPRAQYF. V is TRBV5-6 and J is TRBJ2-5; maybe TRBD1 (5 bases). Germline loops: CDR1 SGHDT, CDR2 YYEEEE. This CDR3 has 13 amino acids. Trimming removed 1 base from V and 9 bases from J, with 13 bases in between.

The chain links TRBV4-3 to TRBJ1-6, with unresolved D. Germline V gene data show CDR1 as LGHNA and CDR2 as YSLEER. The CDR3 has 16 residues. The germline V and J ends were trimmed by 1 base and 0 bases, with 7 bases remaining between them. The CDR3 spells CASSQGTYSYNSPLHF. CDR3 DNA sequence: TGCGCCAGCAGCCAAGGGACCTACTCCTATAATTCACCCCTCCACTTT.

V gene TRBV18 combines with J gene TRBJ2-1, with D possibly called TRBD1 or TRBD2 (6 bases each). The CDR3 is 16 residues long. Germline-derived CDR1 and CDR2 are KGHSH and LQKENI. V lost 6 bases to trimming and J lost 1 base, with 16 bases between them. CDR3 loop: CASSNREERSYNEQFF. CDR3 nucleotides: TGTGCCAGCTCCAACAGGGAGGAAAGGTCCTACAATGAGCAGTTCTTC.